Below, 11 T cell receptor beta chains from the same sample are listed, as sequenced in a study of blood T cell repertoires in COVID-19. The assay was immunoSEQ multiplex PCR, and TCRdb's table has in-frame clones only and misses some. The sample records some 180,000 clones, roughly 78% being singletons. The sample taken for sequencing was peripheral blood. The receptors derive from an elderly woman with active or convalescent COVID-19.

The V call is TRBV6-1, the J call TRBJ2-3, with a possible D match to TRBD1 (5 bases). This CDR3 is built from 16 residues. V was pared by 2 bases and J by 3 bases, with 15 bases between. CDR1 is MNHNS and CDR2 is SASEGT in the germline V gene. This chain's CDR3 is CASSEFSLAGTDTQYF. The CDR3 DNA is TGTGCCAGCAGTGAATTTTCCCTGGCAGGGACAGATACGCAGTATTTT.

The rearrangement uses TRBV6-5 and TRBJ2-4; D is ambiguous. CDR1 is MNHEY, CDR2 SVGAGI, per germline. The CDR3 has 10 residues. The DNA of the CDR3 is TGTGCGCGGCCCAAAAACATTCAGTACTTC. Translated, it gives CARPKNIQYF.

The chain links TRBV4-2 to TRBJ2-2, with unresolved D. V shed 0 bases and J shed 1 base, with 6 bases lying between them. CDR1 is LGHNA and CDR2 is YNFKEQ in the germline V gene. The CDR3 consists of 15 residues. The CDR3 DNA follows: TGTGCCAGCAGCCAAGATTTACAGAACACCGGGGAGCTGTTTTTT. Translated, it gives CASSQDLQNTGELFF.

CDR3 DNA sequence: TGTGCCAGCCAAGGACTAGCGGGGGAGCAGTACTTC. It codes for CASQGLAGEQYF. The chain employs TRBV5-4 and TRBJ2-7, with 12 bases identical to TRBD2. The CDR3 is made up of 12 amino acids. J was trimmed by 7 bases and V by 7 bases; bases with no gene match: 3. Per germline, CDR1 SGHNT and CDR2 YYREEE (reference sequence).

This clone came up a few times. The genes are TRBV12-3 or TRBV12-4 and TRBJ1-3; D ambiguous. CDR3 length: 13 amino acids. With 6 bases removed from V and 0 bases from J, the gap between germline ends came to 6 bases. The CDR3 spells CASRRSSGNTIYF. In nucleotides, the CDR3 is TGTGCCAGCAGGAGGAGCTCTGGAAACACCATATATTTT.

CDR3 region: CASTEQYNEKLFF. The CDR3 nucleotides read TGTGCCAGCACAGAACAGTATAATGAAAAACTGTTTTTT. V gene TRBV21-1 combines with J gene TRBJ1-4; the table calls TRBD1, which could not be checked here. TRBV21-1 is a known pseudogene. The CDR3 totals 13 residues.

V is TRBV27 and J is TRBJ2-3, with D maybe TRBD1 (5 bases). Germline V lookup: CDR1 MNHEY, CDR2 SMNVEV (reference sequence). Trimming removed 2 bases from V and 1 base from J, with 10 bases in between. This CDR3 contains 15 residues. CDR3 sequence: CASSLNLRGTDTQYF. CDR3 DNA: TGTGCCAGCAGTTTAAATCTCAGGGGCACAGATACGCAGTATTTT.

The V and J genes are TRBV18 and TRBJ1-4; 7 bases line up with TRBD1. The CDR3 extends over 14 amino acids. Trimming at V came to 7 bases and at J to 4 bases, leaving 6 bases not matched to a gene. CDR1 and CDR2 (germline): KGHSH, LQKENI. The CDR3 protein is CASLRDRHNEKLFF. DNA for the CDR3: TGTGCCAGCTTACGGGACAGACATAATGAAAAACTGTTTTTT.

This chain connects TRBV6-1 to TRBJ1-1; D is unclear. There are 14 residues in the CDR3. V was cut by 3 bases and J by 0 bases, with 8 bases left in between. Germline assignment: CDR1 MNHNS and CDR2 SASEGT. Here the CDR3 DNA reads TGTGCCAGCAGTGATATGGCCGTGAACACTGAAGCTTTCTTT. Protein: CASSDMAVNTEAFF.

For the CDR3, the DNA is TGTGCCAGCTCACCAATGAGGGTTACCCGCAATCAGCCCCAGCATTTT. This sequence encodes CASSPMRVTRNQPQHF. The chain is built from TRBV18 and TRBJ1-5, with D hard to call. The ends were cut back, 2 bases at V and 2 bases at J, with 13 bases in the middle. Per the germline V gene, CDR1 is KGHSH and CDR2 is LQKENI. This CDR3 has 16 residues.

The J gene is TRBJ1-5, the V gene TRBV10-3, with TRBD1 matching 10 bases. Germline values: CDR1 ENHRY, CDR2 SYGVKD. The J segment lost 7 bases and the V segment lost 3 bases, leaving 9 bases of the junction unmatched. The CDR3 loop spans 16 amino acids. This chain's CDR3 is CAISEGTGASGQPQHF. Here the CDR3 DNA reads TGTGCCATCAGTGAAGGGACAGGGGCCTCAGGGCAGCCCCAGCATTTT.